These 4 T cell receptor beta chains were all obtained from the same sample, sequenced in a study of breast tumors, draining lymph nodes, adjacent tissues. TCRdb analysed the multiplex PCR reads with MiXCR anew, one entry per CDR3 protein. Of tens of thousands of distinct CDR3 sequences listed, 57% are singletons. The specimen was breast tumor tissue. These receptors were collected from a female donor with breast cancer. Some clones in this sample may be carry-over from other donors' samples.

The rearrangement uses TRBV3-1 and TRBJ1-1; no clear D gene. Trimming left V 1 base short and J 8 bases short, with 14 bases between. Germline assignment: CDR1 LGHDT and CDR2 YNNKEL (reference sequence). The CDR3 is made up of 14 amino acids. The CDR3, as DNA: TGTGCCAGCAGCCAAGGAATGCACATCGGGGAAGCTTTCTTT. This encodes CASSQGMHIGEAFF.

This clonotype was recorded a few times. This chain uses TRBV18 with TRBJ1-1, with D unresolved. Germline CDR1 reads KGHSH; CDR2 reads LQKENI. CDR3 length equals 13 residues. V was trimmed by 2 bases and J by 1 base, leaving 5 bases between them. The chain's CDR3 is CASSPVRNTEAFF. As DNA, the CDR3 is TGTGCCAGCTCACCAGTCCGGAACACTGAAGCTTTCTTT. Variable domain in full (rest from reference TRBV18 and TRBJ1-1): NAGVMQNPRHLVRRRGQEARLRCSPMKGHSHVYWYRQLPEEGLKFMVYLQKENIIDESGMPKERFSAEFPKEGPSILRIQQVVRGDSAAYFCASSPVRNTEAFFGQGTRLTVV.

This clonotype was detected only once. A much more abundant neighbour one base away suggests this may be a read error. The genes are TRBV5-6 and TRBJ2-7, with D uncertain. The length of the CDR3 is 14 residues. Between the trimmed V and J ends, which lost 0 bases and 6 bases, there was a span of 13 bases. Germline CDR1 SGHDT, CDR2 YYEEEE. The CDR3 DNA reads TGTGCCAGCAGCTTGGGGCCTACTTACTGCGAGCAGTACTTC. Amino acid sequence: CASSLGPTYCEQYF.

The chain has TRBV9 and TRBJ2-1; 14 bases map to TRBD2. Germline values: CDR1 SGDLS, CDR2 YYNGEE. This CDR3 is 16 amino acids long. Trimming cost V 2 bases and J 6 bases; bases outside gene matches: 4. The CDR3 DNA reads as TGTGCCAGCAGCGTCCTGGGACTAGCGGGGGTCAATGAGCAGTTCTTC. It is translated as CASSVLGLAGVNEQFF.